This entry lists 10 T cell receptor beta chains sequenced from one sample in a study of cytomegalovirus exposure and HLA in healthy donors. PCR employed 60 Vbeta and 13 Jbeta primers. Sequenced by immunoSEQ multiplex PCR; TCRdb stores in-frame clones only, minus some. The table has roughly 120,000 clones, more than 70% seen once. The source material was PBMCs. Receptors were obtained from a woman aged 55-69 years in good health and CMV-seropositive.

The gene calls are TRBV19 and TRBJ2-5; 7 nucleotides match TRBD2. Germline CDR1 is LNHDA and CDR2 is SQIVND (reference sequence). This CDR3 region has 18 residues. Trimming cost V 5 bases and J 3 bases; bases outside gene matches: 18. The CDR3, as DNA: TGTGCCAGTAGTTTCCTCCTTATCGGTAGCGGGTTAAAAGAGACCCAGTACTTC. Protein: CASSFLLIGSGLKETQYF.

The rearrangement joins TRBV5-4 to TRBJ2-1; D gene uncertain. The ends were cut back, 1 base at V and 4 bases at J, with 3 bases in the middle. This CDR3 spans 12 amino acids. Per germline, CDR1 SGHNT and CDR2 YYREEE (reference sequence). CDR3 region: CASSLSYNEQFF. CDR3 nucleotides: TGTGCCAGCAGCTTGTCTTACAATGAGCAGTTCTTC.

The V call is TRBV4-1, the J call TRBJ2-2; D unresolved. Germline CDR1 is MGHRA and CDR2 is YSYEKL. V was clipped by 4 bases and J by 4 bases, with 7 bases between them. The CDR3 is 13 residues long. The CDR3 protein is CASSRVGTGELFF. The CDR3 DNA is TGCGCCAGCAGCCGCGTCGGCACCGGGGAGCTGTTTTTT.

CDR3 sequence (DNA): TGTGCCAGTGGGAGTCTAGCGGGAGCTGGGAATGAGCAGTTCTTC. This translates into CASGSLAGAGNEQFF. The chain couples TRBV19 to TRBJ2-1, with 10 positions matching TRBD2. The CDR3 runs 15 residues. J was trimmed by 7 bases and V by 8 bases; bases with no gene match: 11. CDR1 is LNHDA, CDR2 SQIVND, per germline (reference sequence).

The chain has TRBV25-1 and TRBJ1-5; 7 bases agree with TRBD1. V trimming: 3 bases; J trimming: 4 bases; junction bases outside the gene matches: 6. Germline V lookup: CDR1 MGHDK, CDR2 SYGVNS. The CDR3 runs to 15 residues. CDR3 DNA sequence: TGTGCCAGCAGTGATGGACTGACAGGGAATCAGCCCCAGCATTTT. It encodes CASSDGLTGNQPQHF.

This clone appeared a few times. The chain carries TRBV7-9 and TRBJ2-3; the match to TRBD2 covers 9 bases. The germline CDR1 and CDR2 sequences are SEHNR and FQNEAQ (reference sequence). The ends lost 7 bases at V and 1 base at J; junction bases unmatched: 6. This CDR3 is built from 15 residues. This chain's CDR3 is CASISTSGRTDTQYF. CDR3 DNA: TGTGCCAGCATCTCGACTAGCGGACGCACAGATACGCAGTATTTT.

The chain links TRBV19 to TRBJ1-1; D is unclear. The CDR3 sequence is 13 residues long. From germline, CDR1 is LNHDA and CDR2 SQIVND (reference sequence). Trimming removed 8 bases from V and 3 bases from J, with 13 bases in between. CDR3 sequence reads: CASHPGWDTEAFF. The CDR3 bases are TGTGCCAGTCATCCGGGTTGGGACACTGAAGCTTTCTTT. The entire variable domain, with the rest obtained from reference TRBV19 and TRBJ1-1, is as follows: DGGITQSPKYLFRKEGQNVTLSCEQNLNHDAMYWYRQDPGQGLRLIYYSQIVNDFQKGDIAEGYSVSREKKESFPLTVTSAQKNPTAFYLCASHPGWDTEAFFGQGTRLTVV.

The chain is built from TRBV5-1 and TRBJ2-3, with a possible D match to TRBD2 (5 bases). CDR1 and CDR2 from the germline V gene are SGHRS and YFSETQ. With 3 bases removed from V and 0 bases from J, the gap between germline ends came to 14 bases. This CDR3 spans 16 amino acids. The CDR3 spells CASSWVEVKSTDTQYF. The CDR3 bases are TGCGCCAGCAGCTGGGTGGAGGTCAAGAGCACAGATACGCAGTATTTT.

The chain uses TRBV5-1 and TRBJ1-2, with unresolved D. V was cut by 2 bases and J by 0 bases, with 2 bases left in between. The CDR3 is 12 residues long. Germline CDR1 and CDR2: SGHRS and YFSETQ. The CDR3 DNA reads as TGCGCCAGCAGCTTTACTAACTATGGCTACACCTTC. It translates to CASSFTNYGYTF.

This clone was observed a few times. The chain combines TRBV5-5 with TRBJ1-1; 7 bases are a match to TRBD1. Trimming removed 5 bases from V and 2 bases from J; junction bases left unmatched: 6. The CDR3 covers 14 residues. Germline V CDR1 and CDR2: SGHKS, YYEKEE (reference sequence). The CDR3, as DNA: TGTGCCAGCAGATTAGACAGGGTAAACACTGAAGCTTTCTTT. Translating it yields CASRLDRVNTEAFF.